The following is a T cell receptor (beta chain) sequence with its context. It lacks a known antigen. No per-base quality is available; no much larger clone lies one base away. The CDR3 regions of human TCRbeta chains were analyzed by immunosequencing. As for the authors' bioinformatics: Repertoire TCRs were matched against a reference library of SARS-CoV-2-specific TCRs generated with the MIRA antigen-specificity platform. Breadth meant the fraction of unique TCRs that were SARS-CoV-2-associated, whereas depth meant the fraction of total T cells that were SARS-CoV-2-associated. Using the MIRA data, each spike-specific TCR was mapped to the spike region that the TCR reacts to and placed in a CD4 or CD8 class. Log10-transformed breadth and depth values were compared by one-way ANOVA with Sidak's multiple comparisons tests. This immuneACCESS table, as held by TCRdb, lists in-frame sequences with V and J called but not all clones. Of the missing ones, under half trace to an unresolved V gene in checked studies; the others have no known cause. The DNA was the basis for D and trimming; V, J and clone size are from that table. Recorded for this sample are some 150,000 clones; 75% to 95% of them occurred a single time. Around 2.9% of the sample goes to the ten largest clones.

The source of the sample is a study of T cell responses to AZD1222 COVID-19 vaccine (dated by TCRdb to the early 2020s). About the study as a whole: TCR sequencing was performed for about 240 trial participants, of whom about 210 were given two doses of AZD1222 and approximately 26 were given two doses of MenACWY control vaccine. Trial participants were enrolled by age into 18-55, 56-69 and 70-plus year subgroups, with about 150, 28 and 57 TCR-sequenced participants respectively. Findings and caveats that apply to the study as a whole: The vaccine-associated CD4 TCRs covered the entire spike protein, and the dominant responses fell in regions 160-218 and 743-854. Nearly half of unique spike-specific TCRs reportedly recognized epitopes outside regions mutated in the B.1.351 and B.1.1.7 variants. In the small 56-69-year group, the increase in depth fell short of significance, most likely because of low power. After two AZD1222 doses, both the breadth and the depth of spike-specific TCRs were significantly higher than at day 0 and than in MenACWY recipients. Conclusions about previously exposed vaccinees are limited, since just 6 or 7 AZD1222 recipients were seropositive for SARS-CoV-2 at baseline. Because no day 14 peak-response samples were available, repertoires were characterized only after the peak T cell response. Participants were mostly white British, with more females than males. The authors suggested clonal diversity may have been underestimated.

CDR1 and CDR2 are read off the germline V gene as SGHRS and YFSETQ. Germline trimming: 4 bases from V, 1 base from J; junction bases outside gene matches: 2. The CDR3 has 14 amino acids, counting the end cysteine and phenylalanine. Only the CDR3 DNA stays, 42 bases, in frame from base 1. The time point label for this specimen denotes: about 28 days (+/-7) after the second vaccine dose. AZD1222 recipients with second doses at about 4 weeks or about 12 weeks were pooled, because spike-specific TCR depth and breadth did not differ between schedules. Vaccinee samples were obtained from the UK trials COV001 and COV002, which included a single-blind randomized controlled phase 2/3 trial of AZD1222 (ChAdOx1 nCoV-19) in healthy adults. Trial participant PBMC samples were collected at day 0 and day 28 after the second dose for TCRbeta chain sequencing.

This TCR derives from an adult who received the AZD1222 COVID-19 vaccine. Sequencing was performed on peripheral blood, taken 28 days after the second AZD1222 dose. The rearrangement joined TRBV5-1 to TRBJ1-1, and 9 junction bases match TRBD1. The sequenced DNA: TGCGCCAGCAGCCCGGACAGGGGGAACACTGAAGCTTTCTTT. The translation is CASSPDRGNTEAFF.